The rows below give T cell receptor beta chains drawn from one sample of a study of blood T cell repertoires in COVID-19. Produced via immunoSEQ multiplex PCR; TCRdb's table is partial and in-frame only. The sample records 300,000 to 450,000 clones, around nine tenths being singletons. The sample was PBMCs or T cells enriched from blood (not recorded which). These receptors were obtained from a woman in her late teens or twenties who had recovered from COVID-19. Each CDR3 is given with its conserved first and last residue. Fields, in order: J gene, V gene, CDR3 length, D gene, clone size, CDR3 DNA, CDR3 protein. The D gene is left open where the match is weak. Only some rows state a clone size, as once, few, many or a class for expanded clones.

>TRBJ1-6|TRBV12-3/TRBV12-4|13|TRBD1|.
TGTGCCAGCAGCCTGACAGGGCATTCACCCCTCCACTTT
CASSLTGHSPLHF
>TRBJ2-1|TRBV5-4|16|TRBD1|once
TGTGCCAGCAGCGAAACGACAGGGGCCTCCCACAATGAGCAGTTCTTC
CASSETTGASHNEQFF
>TRBJ2-1|TRBV2|15|TRBD2|.
TGTGCCAGCAGTGAGCGGCGGGGGGCATACAATGAGCAGTTCTTC
CASSERRGAYNEQFF
>TRBJ1-6|TRBV5-1|16|.|once
TGCGCCAGCAGCCGCCTCGGAGTCTCCTATAATTCACCCCTCCACTTT
CASSRLGVSYNSPLHF
>TRBJ2-5|TRBV3-1/TRBV3-2|15|.|.
TGTGCCAGCAGCCAAGATACGGGGGATGGGGAGACCCAGTACTTC
CASSQDTGDGETQYF
>TRBJ2-7|TRBV21-1|17|.|.
TGTGCCAGCAGCAAAGAACTCTCCGGCTACTACTCCTACGAGCAGTACTTC
CASSKELSGYYSYEQYF
>TRBJ2-3|TRBV4-1|14|.|.
TGCGCCAGCAGCCAAGCCGTGTTTGCAGATACGCAGTATTTT
CASSQAVFADTQYF
>TRBJ2-3|TRBV19|14|.|.
TGTGCCAGTAATCCAGGGTGGGTCACAGATACGCAGTATTTT
CASNPGWVTDTQYF
>TRBJ2-4|TRBV4-1|20|TRBD2|.
TGCGCCAGCAGCCAAGAGTATAGCGGGGGGGCGGGTAAAGCCAAAAACATTCAGTACTTC
CASSQEYSGGAGKAKNIQYF
>TRBJ2-1|TRBV7-3|14|.|.
TGTGCCAGCTCTTCACAGCCAACCTACAATGAGCAGTTCTTC
CASSSQPTYNEQFF
>TRBJ2-1|TRBV7-9|13|.|once
TGTGCCAGCAGCCTTGGCCGTTGGCCTGAGCAGTTCTTC
CASSLGRWPEQFF
>TRBJ1-6|TRBV6-5|13|.|.
TGTGCCAGCTTCAACAGGGACAATTCACCCCTCCACTTT
CASFNRDNSPLHF
>TRBJ2-7|TRBV6-1|17|TRBD1|few
TGTGCCAGCAGTGGACGAACCTGGGACAGTAGCTCCTACGAGCAGTACTTC
CASSGRTWDSSSYEQYF
>TRBJ2-7|TRBV12-3/TRBV12-4|13|TRBD1|.
TGTGCCAGCAGTTTCCGCAGGGGGAACGAGCAGTACTTC
CASSFRRGNEQYF
>TRBJ2-3|TRBV28|15|.|.
TGTGCCAGCATCGCACCCAGGAAGGACACAGATACGCAGTATTTT
CASIAPRKDTDTQYF
>TRBJ1-2|TRBV6-5|15|TRBD1|few
TGTGCCAGCAGCCGAACCCAGGGGGTCGGCTATGGCTACACCTTC
CASSRTQGVGYGYTF
>TRBJ2-1|TRBV4-3|14|.|.
TGCGCCAGCAGCCAAGATATCGAGGACAGTAGGAAGTTCTTC
CASSQDIEDSRKFF
>TRBJ1-5|TRBV4-1|13|.|.
TGCGCCAGCAGCCGGATACAGTTCGTGGCCCAGCATTTT
CASSRIQFVAQHF
>TRBJ2-7|TRBV2|12|TRBD1|.
TGTGCCAGCCGACAGGGGGCCCACGAGCAGTACTTC
CASRQGAHEQYF
>TRBJ1-6|TRBV27|13|.|.
TGTGCCAGCAGTTTAGAACAGGGCTCACCCCTCCACTTT
CASSLEQGSPLHF
>TRBJ2-2|TRBV15|17|.|.
TGTGCCACCAGCAGAGATCCTCAGGGGAGAGCCACCGGGGAGCTGTTTTTT
CATSRDPQGRATGELFF
>TRBJ1-4|TRBV28|15|TRBD1|once
TGTGCCAGCAGCCCCGGACAGGGACAAGGTGAAAAACTGTTTTTT
CASSPGQGQGEKLFF
>TRBJ2-7|TRBV27|17|TRBD2|.
TGTGCCAGCACGGGCCCGGGACTAGCGGGGGGGACCTACGAGCAGTACTTC
CASTGPGLAGGTYEQYF
>TRBJ1-1|TRBV7-6|14|.|.
TGTGCCAGCAGCCTCGGGACACCGAACACTGAAGCTTTCTTT
CASSLGTPNTEAFF
>TRBJ2-1|TRBV5-4|15|.|once
TGTGCCAGCAGCTTGGAGACTAGTGCCTACAATGAGCAGTTCTTC
CASSLETSAYNEQFF
>TRBJ2-3|TRBV7-2|13|.|.
TGTGCCAGCAGCTTTGACCCCTACATCCCGGGTTTTTTT
CASSFDPYIPGFF
>TRBJ2-7|TRBV2|13|.|once
TGTGCCAGCAGTGAGCAGGGAAACTACGAGCAGTACTTC
CASSEQGNYEQYF
>TRBJ2-7|TRBV6-4|12|.|once
TGTGCCAGCAGGGGGCCCCCATACGAGCAGTACTTC
CASRGPPYEQYF
>TRBJ1-3|TRBV5-1|14|TRBD1|.
TGCGCCAGCAGCTCGGGACAGGGTGGAAACACCATATATTTT
CASSSGQGGNTIYF
>TRBJ1-1|TRBV5-1|16|TRBD1|.
TGCGCCAGCAGCCCTGGACAGGGTTTGGCAAACACTGAAGCTTTCTTT
CASSPGQGLANTEAFF
>TRBJ1-4|TRBV4-3|18|TRBD1|.
TGCGCCAGCAGCCAAGAATACAGGGGAGCCTCAACTAATGAAAAACTGTTTTTT
CASSQEYRGASTNEKLFF
>TRBJ1-6|TRBV19|16|.|.
TGTGCCAGTAGTATTGGACAGTCCTCCTATAATTCACCCCTCCACTTT
CASSIGQSSYNSPLHF
>TRBJ1-2|TRBV6-5|12|.|.
TGTGCCAGCAGTTACGGGAGGAATGGCTACACCTTC
CASSYGRNGYTF
>TRBJ2-7|TRBV6-6|14|TRBD2|.
TGTGCCAGCAGTTACTACTCTAGCGGCTACGAGCAGTACTTC
CASSYYSSGYEQYF
>TRBJ1-1|TRBV19|13|.|.
TGTGCCAGTAGTAAGGGGCAGAGAGACACTGGTTTCTTT
CASSKGQRDTGFF
>TRBJ2-7|TRBV11-2|17|TRBD2|.
TGTGCCAGCAGCCCTCTCCCGGGACTAGCGGGGCCCTACGAGCAGTACTTC
CASSPLPGLAGPYEQYF
>TRBJ2-1|TRBV7-3|15|TRBD2|.
TGTGCCAGCAGCGCCTCCAGCGGGGGGTTAGATGAGCAGTTCTTC
CASSASSGGLDEQFF